This entry lists 28 T cell receptor beta chains sequenced from one sample in a study of post-analysis software for immune sequencing data. Antigens of these TCRs are unknown. Tagging with unique molecular identifiers was a feature of the TCR beta cDNA libraries. TCRdb recomputed calls from the PCR reads with MiXCR, one row per CDR3 protein. The data contain about 680,000 distinct CDR3 sequences, approximately 60% of them singletons. Study-wide findings and caveats: In patients, four to six TRBV segments were more frequent than in controls, with TRBV5-6, TRBV5-1 and TRBV20-1 among them.

Sequencing input: blood. The source is a girl aged 2-9 years with multiple sclerosis.

The table lists this clonotype with a few counts. The rearrangement links TRBV10-3 to TRBJ1-2, with TRBD1 identical over 9 bases. This CDR3 has 12 residues. The germline CDR1 and CDR2 sequences are ENHRY and SYGVKD. Trimming took 8 bases from V and 6 from J; bases not matched to a gene: 4. The CDR3: CAIRDRVHGYTF. CDR3 bases: TGTGCCATCCGGGACAGGGTCCATGGCTACACCTTC.

The V call is TRBV12-3 or TRBV12-4, the J call TRBJ1-6, with a possible D match to TRBD1 (5 bases). The CDR3 is made up of 18 amino acids. V was clipped by 0 bases and J by 6 bases, with 18 bases between them. The CDR3: CASSLAGSRRVGNSPLHF. The CDR3 DNA follows: TGTGCCAGCAGTTTAGCCGGATCCCGCAGGGTTGGTAATTCACCCCTCCACTTT.

The table lists this clonotype with a few counts. The chain recombines TRBV20-1 with TRBJ2-3; D remains unclear. The CDR3 contains 11 residues. Trimming removed 1 base from V and 4 bases from J, with 3 bases in between. Per the germline V gene, CDR1 is DFQATT and CDR2 is SNEGSKA (reference sequence). The CDR3 DNA reads as TGCAGTGCTAGAGCCCCAGATACGCAGTATTTT. This sequence encodes CSARAPDTQYF.

This sequence joins TRBV7-3 and TRBJ2-6; TRBD2 aligns across 10 bases. With V trimmed by 3 bases and J by 1 base, 3 bases remained unmatched. CDR3 size: 17 residues. Germline V gene data show CDR1 as SGHTA and CDR2 as FQGTGA. CDR3 residues: CASSFTSGISGANVLTF. CDR3 DNA: TGTGCCAGCAGCTTCACTAGCGGGATATCTGGGGCCAACGTCCTGACTTTC.

The chain recombines TRBV20-1 with TRBJ2-5; no clear D. Matching the DNA end better, TRBJ2-7 makes the J call doubtful. CDR1 DFQATT and CDR2 SNEGSKA come from the germline V gene (reference sequence). CDR3 length: 13 residues. The CDR3 here is CSARAPATYEQYF. The CDR3, as DNA: TGCAGTGCTAGAGCCCCAGCAACCTACGAGCAGTACTTC.

The chain has TRBV30 and TRBJ2-1; 10 positions agree with TRBD1. J gave up 3 bases and V 2 bases, and 7 bases lay outside the gene matches. CDR1 and CDR2 from the germline V gene are GTSNPN and SVGIG (reference sequence). The CDR3 extends over 16 amino acids. The CDR3 sequence is CAWSSVRDRGYNEQFF. For the CDR3, the DNA is TGTGCCTGGAGTTCGGTAAGGGACAGGGGCTACAATGAGCAGTTCTTC.

The chain uses TRBV5-1 and TRBJ2-1; 9 bases map to TRBD2. This CDR3 is 15 amino acids long. V dropped 2 bases and J dropped 3; count of bases not matched to a gene: 3. Germline values: CDR1 SGHRS, CDR2 YFSETQ. This chain's CDR3 is CASSLKTSGYNEQFF. The DNA for the CDR3 is TGCGCCAGCAGCTTAAAGACTAGCGGCTACAATGAGCAGTTCTTC.

The chain employs TRBV5-1 and TRBJ1-4, with D perhaps matching TRBD1 (6 bases). The V end lost 1 base, the J end lost 7 bases, and 17 bases lay between the germline ends. From germline, CDR1 is SGHRS and CDR2 YFSETQ. CDR3 size: 16 residues. The CDR3: CASSLKGLRTAEKLFF. The CDR3 coding sequence is TGCGCCAGCAGCTTGAAAGGGTTGCGGACAGCTGAAAAACTGTTTTTT.

The V call is TRBV14, the J call TRBJ2-1; TRBD2 aligns across 12 bases. The CDR3 sequence is 15 residues long. V dropped 2 bases and J dropped 9; count of bases not matched to a gene: 5. CDR1 SGHDN and CDR2 FVKESK come from the germline V gene. The CDR3 spells CASSQRTSGEVEQFF. CDR3 bases: TGTGCCAGCAGCCAAAGGACTAGCGGGGAGGTTGAGCAGTTCTTC.

This clonotype was found a few times. The chain combines TRBV9 with TRBJ2-5; no clear D. The CDR3 runs 13 residues. The V gene lost 0 bases and the J gene lost 4 bases, with 7 bases spanning the gap. The germline CDR1 and CDR2 sequences are SGDLS and YYNGEE. The CDR3 coding sequence is TGTGCCAGCAGCGTAGAATGGGGAGAGACCCAGTACTTC. This sequence encodes CASSVEWGETQYF.

The chain recombines TRBV29-1 with TRBJ2-7; D is perhaps TRBD1 or TRBD2 (5 bases each). The germline gives CDR1 SQVTM, CDR2 ANQGSEA. Trimming stripped 0 bases from V and 4 bases from J, with 22 bases between. The CDR3 spans 17 residues. CDR3 in DNA: TGCAGCGTTGAAGAGGTCCGGGGCCTCAAGTGCTGGTACGAGCAGTACTTC. As protein: CSVEEVRGLKCWYEQYF.

V is TRBV7-8 and J is TRBJ2-5; D possibly corresponds to TRBD2 (7 bases). V gave up 4 bases and J gave up 5 bases, with 23 bases separating them. Germline assignment: CDR1 SGHVS and CDR2 FQNEAQ. This CDR3 comprises 17 residues. CDR3: CASSSDGGGTAKETQYF. Here the CDR3 DNA reads TGTGCCAGCAGCTCGGACGGCGGGGGCACAGCAAAGGAGACCCAGTACTTC. Supplemented by reference TRBV7-8 and TRBJ2-5, the full variable domain reads GAGVSQSPRYKVAKRGQDVALRCDPISGHVSLFWYQQALGQGPEFLTYFQNEAQLDKSGLPSDRFFAERPEGSVSTLKIQRTQQEDSAVYLCASSSDGGGTAKETQYFGPGTRLLVL.

This clonotype was counted between two and nine times. DNA of the CDR3: TGTGCCAGCAAAGGATATGCAGGGTTGTTCTTC. Protein product: CASKGYAGLFF. The chain employs TRBV2 and TRBJ2-1, with a weak D call TRBD1 (5 bases). The CDR3 is 11 residues long. V was shortened by 7 bases and J by 15 bases, with 16 bases between the two germline ends. Germline lookup yields CDR1 SNHLY and CDR2 FYNNEI.

The CDR3 nucleotides read TGTGCCAGCAGTTACCGGACCGGGGATGCTGAGCAGTTCTTC. The encoded protein is CASSYRTGDAEQFF. This rearrangement joins TRBV6-6 to TRBJ2-1; weak D call: TRBD2 (5 bases). Germline CDR1 and CDR2: MNHNY and SVGAGI (reference sequence). Trimming removed 2 bases from V and 9 bases from J, with 14 bases in between. The CDR3 spans 14 residues.

This chain connects TRBV10-3 to TRBJ2-7; 15 bases fit TRBD2. The CDR3 extends over 13 amino acids. Trimming at V came to 8 bases and at J to 4 bases, leaving 0 bases not matched to a gene. Germline CDR1 and CDR2: ENHRY and SYGVKD. In DNA form, the CDR3 reads TGTGCCATCGGGACTAGCGGGAGGTACGAGCAGTACTTC. This translates into CAIGTSGRYEQYF.

This rearrangement joins TRBV7-9 to TRBJ2-3; 10 bases line up with TRBD2. The V segment lost 3 bases and the J segment 4 bases; nucleotides outside the gene matches: 4. Germline CDR1 reads SEHNR; CDR2 reads FQNEAQ (reference sequence). This CDR3 is built from 15 residues. The CDR3 reads CASSFPSGSADTQYF. In nucleotides, the CDR3 is TGTGCCAGCAGCTTTCCTAGCGGGAGCGCAGATACGCAGTATTTT.

This clonotype was seen only a few times. The chain has TRBV12-3 or TRBV12-4 and TRBJ2-7, with a tentative D call TRBD1 (6 bases). The germline V and J ends were trimmed by 9 bases and 4 bases, with 13 bases remaining between them. The CDR3 is 12 residues long. CDR3 loop: CASSDSLYEQYF. CDR3 sequence (DNA): TGTGCCAGTTCGGACAGCTTATACGAGCAGTACTTC.

The chain employs TRBV5-1 and TRBJ1-1; 8 bases agree with TRBD1. The junction had 15 bases not matched to a gene; V was cut back by 4 bases and J by 4 bases. The CDR3 is made up of 17 amino acids. CDR1 and CDR2 (germline): SGHRS, YFSETQ. The CDR3 loop is CASSAGQGGVAGTEAFF. For the CDR3, the DNA is TGCGCCAGCAGCGCCGGACAGGGAGGGGTCGCTGGCACTGAAGCTTTCTTT.

The chain employs TRBV30 and TRBJ1-1; TRBD1 matches at 10 bases. CDR1 is GTSNPN, CDR2 SVGIG, per germline (reference sequence). CDR3 size: 15 residues. J lost 1 base, V lost 3 bases, and 5 bases had no gene match. In nucleotides, the CDR3 is TGTGCCTGGAGGGACAGGGGGAAAGGGAACACTGAAGCTTTCTTT. Its protein product is CAWRDRGKGNTEAFF.

V is TRBV6-5 and J is TRBJ1-2; TRBD1 aligns across 9 bases. Germline V lookup: CDR1 MNHEY, CDR2 SVGAGI. The CDR3 runs to 14 residues. Trimming cost V 7 bases and J 9 bases; bases outside gene matches: 12. The DNA of the CDR3 is TGTGCCAGCAACGAATTCGACAGGGGGGGGAGCTACACCTTC. Its translation is CASNEFDRGGSYTF.

This clonotype was detected only a few times. The rearrangement uses TRBV5-5 and TRBJ2-7; possibly TRBD1 for D (5 bases). The CDR3 is 18 amino acids. CDR1 and CDR2 (germline): SGHKS, YYEKEE (reference sequence). The V and J ends lost 2 bases and 3 bases respectively, with 24 bases between them. CDR3 DNA sequence: TGTGCCAGCAGCTTTTCCGTCATAGACAGCAAATACTTCTACGAGCAGTACTTC. Translating it yields CASSFSVIDSKYFYEQYF.

This rearrangement joins TRBV9 to TRBJ2-1, with 7 bases lining up with TRBD1. V lost 2 bases to trimming and J lost 13 bases; unmatched junction nucleotides: 12. The CDR3 consists of 14 residues. Per the germline V gene, CDR1 is SGDLS and CDR2 is YYNGEE. The CDR3 loop reads CASSVRTGEETQFF. The CDR3 nucleotides are TGTGCCAGCAGCGTCCGAACAGGGGAAGAGACCCAGTTCTTC.

This chain connects TRBV12-3 or TRBV12-4 to TRBJ2-5, with D unclear. This CDR3 has 11 amino acids. With 3 bases removed from V and 6 bases from J, the gap between germline ends came to 5 bases. The CDR3 nucleotides read TGTGCCAGCAGTTTCGCCCAGACCCAGTACTTC. It specifies CASSFAQTQYF.

This clonotype was recorded a few times. The rearrangement joins TRBV20-1 to TRBJ2-5; 9 bases match TRBD1. The CDR3 is 15 amino acids. The V gene's germline CDR1 is DFQATT and CDR2 SNEGSKA (reference sequence). Losses at the gene ends were 5 bases for V and 1 base for J; bases not matched to a gene: 8. CDR3 bases: TGCAGTGCTCCTTGGACAGGGGACTTCCAAGAGACCCAGTACTTC. Translated, it gives CSAPWTGDFQETQYF.

The chain recombines TRBV12-3 or TRBV12-4 with TRBJ2-1; D gene ambiguous. This CDR3 contains 14 residues. Trimming stripped 1 base from V and 0 bases from J, with 4 bases between. The CDR3 DNA reads TGTGCCAGCAGTTTAGTTATCTCCTACAATGAGCAGTTCTTC. Its protein is CASSLVISYNEQFF.

The chain uses TRBV29-1 and TRBJ2-7; the match to TRBD1 covers 7 bases. Trimming took 7 bases from V and 0 from J; bases not matched to a gene: 9. The CDR3 consists of 14 residues. Germline CDR1 and CDR2: SQVTM and ANQGSEA. CDR3 loop: CSASGQPSSYEQYF. The CDR3, as DNA: TGCAGCGCGTCGGGACAGCCGAGCTCCTACGAGCAGTACTTC.

To note about this clonotype: A much more abundant neighbour one base away suggests this may be a read error. The J gene is TRBJ2-7, the V gene TRBV6-6; weak D call: TRBD1 (6 bases). Germline V gene lookup returns CDR1 MNHNY and CDR2 SVGAGI (reference sequence). The CDR3 runs to 13 residues. Trimming shortened V by 5 bases and J by 0 bases, and 8 bases separated the two germline ends. This CDR3 is CASSRGHSYEQYF. CDR3 coding DNA: TGTGCCAGCAGTCGGGGACACTCCTACGAGCAGTACTTC.

The chain recombines TRBV20-1 with TRBJ2-1; D gene unclear. Germline V gene lookup returns CDR1 DFQATT and CDR2 SNEGSKA (reference sequence). The CDR3 loop spans 12 amino acids. The V gene lost 3 bases and the J gene lost 8 bases, with 11 bases spanning the gap. This CDR3 is CSARIFIDEQFF. Here the CDR3 DNA reads TGCAGTGCTAGGATATTTATCGATGAGCAGTTCTTC.